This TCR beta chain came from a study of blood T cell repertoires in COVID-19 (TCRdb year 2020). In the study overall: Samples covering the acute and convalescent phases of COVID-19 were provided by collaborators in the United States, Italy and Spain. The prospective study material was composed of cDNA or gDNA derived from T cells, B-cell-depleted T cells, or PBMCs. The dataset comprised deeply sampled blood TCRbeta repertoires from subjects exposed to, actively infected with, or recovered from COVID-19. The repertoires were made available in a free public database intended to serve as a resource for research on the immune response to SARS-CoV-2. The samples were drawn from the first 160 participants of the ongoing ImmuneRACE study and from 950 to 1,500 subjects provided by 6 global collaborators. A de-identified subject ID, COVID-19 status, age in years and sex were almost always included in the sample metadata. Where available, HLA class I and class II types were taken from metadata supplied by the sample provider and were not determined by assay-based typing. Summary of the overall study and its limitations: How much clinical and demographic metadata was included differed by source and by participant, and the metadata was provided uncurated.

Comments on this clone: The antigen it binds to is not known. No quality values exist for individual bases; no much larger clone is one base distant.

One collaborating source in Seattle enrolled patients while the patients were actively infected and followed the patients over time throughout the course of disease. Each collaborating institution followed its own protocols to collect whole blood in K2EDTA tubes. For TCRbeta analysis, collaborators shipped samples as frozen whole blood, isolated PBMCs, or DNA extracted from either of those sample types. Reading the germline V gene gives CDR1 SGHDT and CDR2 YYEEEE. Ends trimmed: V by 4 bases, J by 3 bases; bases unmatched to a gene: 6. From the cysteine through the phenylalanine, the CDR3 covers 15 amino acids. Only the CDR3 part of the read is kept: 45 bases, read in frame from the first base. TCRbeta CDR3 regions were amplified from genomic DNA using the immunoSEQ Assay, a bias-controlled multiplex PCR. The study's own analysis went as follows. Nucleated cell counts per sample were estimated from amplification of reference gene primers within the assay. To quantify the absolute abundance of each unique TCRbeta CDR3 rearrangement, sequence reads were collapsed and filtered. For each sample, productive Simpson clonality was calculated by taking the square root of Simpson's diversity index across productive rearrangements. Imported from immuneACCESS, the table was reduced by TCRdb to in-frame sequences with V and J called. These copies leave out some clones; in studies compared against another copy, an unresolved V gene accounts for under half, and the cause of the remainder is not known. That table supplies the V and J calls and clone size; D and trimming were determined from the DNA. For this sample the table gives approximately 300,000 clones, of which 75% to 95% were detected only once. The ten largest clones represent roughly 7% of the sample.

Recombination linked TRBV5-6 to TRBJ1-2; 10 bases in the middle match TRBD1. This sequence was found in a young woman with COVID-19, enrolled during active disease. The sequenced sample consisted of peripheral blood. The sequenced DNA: TGTGCCAGCAGCGCAACCGGGACAGGGGACTATGGCTACACCTTC. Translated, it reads CASSATGTGDYGYTF.